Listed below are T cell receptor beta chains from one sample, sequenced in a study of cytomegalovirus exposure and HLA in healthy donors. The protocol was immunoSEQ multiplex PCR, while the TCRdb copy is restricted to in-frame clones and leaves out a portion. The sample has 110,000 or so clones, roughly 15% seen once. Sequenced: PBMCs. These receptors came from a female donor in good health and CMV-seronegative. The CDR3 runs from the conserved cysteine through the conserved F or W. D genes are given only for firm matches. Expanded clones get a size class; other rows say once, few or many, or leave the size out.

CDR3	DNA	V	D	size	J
CASNAPGQGANEQFF	TGTGCCAGCAATGCTCCGGGACAGGGGGCCAATGAGCAGTTCTTC	TRBV27	TRBD1	NA	TRBJ2-1
CSAETGYGYTF	TGCAGTGCAGAGACAGGGTATGGCTACACCTTC	TRBV20-1	TRBD1	NA	TRBJ1-2
CASSLDYRGGGETQYF	TGTGCCAGCAGCTTAGATTACAGGGGGGGTGGGGAGACCCAGTACTTC	TRBV7-2	NA	NA	TRBJ2-5
CAWRQGGNTIYF	TGTGCCTGGCGGCAGGGAGGAAACACCATATATTTT	TRBV30	NA	few	TRBJ1-3
CAISGDSTEAFF	TGTGCCATCAGTGGGGACAGCACTGAAGCTTTCTTT	TRBV10-3	TRBD1	few	TRBJ1-1
CAITSGVPYEQYF	TGTGCCATCACATCCGGGGTCCCCTACGAGCAGTACTTC	TRBV10-3	NA	NA	TRBJ2-7
CASRALPGQGRTDTQYF	TGTGCCAGCAGGGCCCTCCCGGGACAGGGGCGCACAGATACGCAGTATTTT	TRBV7-9	TRBD1	NA	TRBJ2-3
CAISGDGRGRPNEETQYF	TGTGCCATCAGTGGGGACGGGCGCGGGAGGCCAAATGAGGAGACCCAGTACTTC	TRBV10-3	TRBD2	few	TRBJ2-5
CSVVEQGAIEQFF	TGCAGCGTTGTGGAACAGGGGGCGATTGAGCAGTTCTTC	TRBV29-1	TRBD1	few	TRBJ2-1
CASSPGEIPNSYEQYF	TGCGCCAGCAGTCCAGGGGAAATACCAAATTCCTACGAGCAGTACTTC	TRBV10-2	NA	few	TRBJ2-7
CASSSPPGGGPYNEQFF	TGTGCCAGCAGCTCCCCCCCGGGCGGGGGCCCCTACAATGAGCAGTTCTTC	TRBV7-2	NA	few	TRBJ2-1
CASSQWQEATYEQYF	TGCGCCAGCAGCCAATGGCAGGAGGCCACCTACGAGCAGTACTTC	TRBV4-3	NA	NA	TRBJ2-7
CASSLSPMYRGGQETQYF	TGCGCCAGCAGCTTGTCCCCGATGTACAGGGGTGGGCAAGAGACCCAGTACTTC	TRBV5-1	TRBD1	NA	TRBJ2-5
CASSPPSRALHTF	TGTGCCAGCAGCCCACCGTCCCGCGCGTTGCACACCTTC	TRBV7-9	NA	NA	TRBJ1-2
CASSPRWFSGGAEQFF	TGTGCCAGCTCACCACGTTGGTTTAGCGGGGGGGCTGAGCAGTTCTTC	TRBV18	TRBD2	NA	TRBJ2-1
CASSLEGANVLTF	TGTGCCAGCAGCTTGGAGGGGGCCAACGTCCTGACTTTC	TRBV9	NA	NA	TRBJ2-6
CASSSMMGAHTNEKLFF	TGTGCCAGCAGCTCGATGATGGGGGCTCATACTAATGAAAAACTGTTTTTT	TRBV7-6	NA	NA	TRBJ1-4
CASSRQASSYEQYF	TGTGCCAGCAGTCGACAGGCGAGCTCCTACGAGCAGTACTTC	TRBV2	NA	once	TRBJ2-7
CASSLGTGDDTQYF	TGCGCCAGCAGCCTCGGGACAGGGGACGATACGCAGTATTTT	TRBV5-1	TRBD1	NA	TRBJ2-3
CASSYSVQGYEQFF	TGTGCCAGCAGTTACTCGGTCCAGGGCTATGAGCAGTTCTTC	TRBV6-5	NA	NA	TRBJ2-1
CASSESGTGDGYTF	TGTGCCAGCAGTGAATCTGGGACAGGGGATGGCTACACCTTC	TRBV25-1	TRBD1	NA	TRBJ1-2
CASSQPGGGQTDTQYF	TGCGCCAGCAGCCAACCAGGCGGGGGGCAAACAGATACGCAGTATTTT	TRBV4-1	TRBD2	few	TRBJ2-3
CASSAKANAGGRSDTQYF	TGTGCCAGCAGCGCAAAGGCTAATGCAGGGGGAAGGTCAGATACGCAGTATTTT	TRBV7-8	TRBD1	NA	TRBJ2-3
CASSKVEGLSYEQYF	TGTGCCAGCAGCAAAGTTGAGGGACTCTCCTACGAGCAGTACTTC	TRBV21-1	NA	NA	TRBJ2-7
CASIERSGGNSYEQYF	TGTGCCAGCATCGAAAGGTCAGGGGGGAACTCCTACGAGCAGTACTTC	TRBV7-2	NA	few	TRBJ2-7
CASSGMDGYTF	TGTGCCAGCTCCGGGATGGATGGCTACACCTTC	TRBV28	NA	few	TRBJ1-2
CASSPGTGVNQPQHF	TGTGCCAGCAGCCCCGGGACAGGTGTGAATCAGCCCCAGCATTTT	TRBV5-6	TRBD1	NA	TRBJ1-5
CASSVGTTQPQHF	TGTGCCAGTAGTGTCGGGACAACTCAGCCCCAGCATTTT	TRBV19	NA	NA	TRBJ1-5
CASSSQETQYF	TGTGCCAGCAGTTCTCAAGAGACCCAGTACTTC	TRBV7-6	NA	NA	TRBJ2-5
CSAWEGQNIYEQYF	TGCAGCGCCTGGGAGGGACAAAATATCTACGAGCAGTACTTC	TRBV29-1	NA	few	TRBJ2-7
CASRFTGTDTQYF	TGTGCCAGCAGGTTTACCGGTACAGATACGCAGTATTTT	TRBV7-2	NA	NA	TRBJ2-3
CASSSDRVGELFF	TGTGCCAGCAGCTCCGACAGGGTTGGGGAACTGTTTTTT	TRBV11-2	TRBD1	NA	TRBJ1-4
CASSEPQGLGEKLFF	TGCGCCAGCAGTGAGCCACAGGGGTTAGGAGAAAAACTGTTTTTT	TRBV10-2	TRBD1	few	TRBJ1-4
CASSLRGQAGYTEAFF	TGTGCCAGCAGCTTACGGGGTCAGGCGGGGTACACTGAAGCTTTCTTT	TRBV7-2	NA	few	TRBJ1-1
CASSLAGSSYEQSF	TGTGCCAGCAGCTTGGCGGGTTCCTCCTACGAGCAGTCCTTC	TRBV5-6	NA	once	TRBJ2-7
CSVEGQLAGVAETQYF	TGCAGCGTTGAAGGCCAACTAGCGGGAGTAGCGGAGACCCAGTACTTC	TRBV29-1	TRBD2	NA	TRBJ2-5
CASSLLAGSGLLGGATQYF	TGCGCCAGCAGCCTGTTGGCCGGATCGGGACTACTCGGCGGCGCTACGCAGTATTTT	TRBV4-3	TRBD2	few	TRBJ2-3
CASSLAGGERPQHF	TGTGCCAGCAGCTTAGCTGGCGGCGAACGGCCCCAGCATTTT	TRBV7-9	NA	NA	TRBJ1-5
CASSYGTSAYEQYF	TGTGCCAGCAGTTACGGGACTAGCGCCTACGAGCAGTACTTC	TRBV5-8	TRBD2	NA	TRBJ2-7
CASTLGLTQETQYF	TGTGCCTCTACCCTCGGACTAACACAAGAGACCCAGTACTTC	TRBV7-8	NA	NA	TRBJ2-5
CASSEEGAGANVLTF	TGTGCCAGCAGTGAAGAAGGGGCCGGGGCCAACGTCCTGACTTTC	TRBV2	NA	NA	TRBJ2-6
CASSLPGSRLRNTEAFF	TGTGCCAGCAGCTTACCAGGGTCTCGCCTGAGGAACACTGAAGCTTTCTTT	TRBV7-2	NA	few	TRBJ1-1
CASSLARGTNEKLFF	TGCGCCAGCAGCTTGGCCCGCGGGACTAATGAAAAACTGTTTTTT	TRBV5-1	NA	few	TRBJ1-4
CSVRPSDAWETQYF	TGCAGCGTTCGCCCATCAGATGCATGGGAGACCCAGTACTTC	TRBV29-1	NA	NA	TRBJ2-5
CASSLYRGYEQYF	TGTGCCAGCAGCTTATACAGGGGCTACGAGCAGTACTTC	TRBV11-3	TRBD1	few	TRBJ2-7
CASSLAGSNYGYTF	TGTGCCAGCAGCTTAGCGGGGAGTAACTATGGCTACACCTTC	TRBV7-2	NA	NA	TRBJ1-2
CAWSAGGGAQPQNF	TGTGCCTGGAGTGCCGGCGGCGGTGCTCAGCCCCAGAATTTT	TRBV30	NA	NA	TRBJ1-5
CASNRYRGTPHEQYF	TGTGCCAGCAATCGATACAGGGGGACACCCCACGAGCAGTACTTC	TRBV6-6	TRBD1	NA	TRBJ2-7